This entry lists 15 T cell receptor beta chains sequenced from one sample in a study of PD-1 blockade in classical Hodgkin lymphoma. Time point here: cycle 4 day 1 (C4D1), after six to seven weeks of nivolumab. Every patient relapsed after autologous stem cell transplantation, and brentuximab vedotin exposure varied. Some clones are missing from TCRdb's copy, which holds only in-frame ones; the method was immunoSEQ multiplex PCR. The sample records 40,000 to 55,000 clones, around 80% being singletons. This sample comprised peripheral blood mononuclear cells (PBMCs), obtained before the fourth cycle of nivolumab. The source is a human donor with classical Hodgkin lymphoma.

The gene calls are TRBV7-2 and TRBJ1-2; D is undetermined. Germline CDR1 SGHTA, CDR2 FQGNSA. The CDR3 runs to 13 residues. V lost 6 bases to trimming and J lost 7 bases, with 15 bases between them. CDR3 sequence: CASRKVKLGGYTF. CDR3 in DNA: TGTGCCAGCAGAAAAGTAAAGCTAGGTGGCTACACCTTC.

The V and J genes are TRBV5-4 and TRBJ2-2; D unclear. The V gene lost 2 bases and the J gene lost 7 bases, with 6 bases spanning the gap. Germline CDR1 is SGHNT and CDR2 is YYREEE (reference sequence). The CDR3 extends over 12 amino acids. In nucleotides, the CDR3 is TGTGCCAGCAGCTTCGACATCGGGGAGCTGTTTTTT. Translating gives CASSFDIGELFF.

This sequence joins TRBV4-3 and TRBJ2-3; D is undetermined. V dropped 2 bases and J dropped 3 bases, with 6 bases sitting between them. The CDR3 has 13 residues. The germline V gene has CDR1 LGHNA and CDR2 YSLEER. The CDR3 DNA reads as TGCGCCAGCAGCCAATTTAGAACAGATACGCAGTATTTT. Its translation is CASSQFRTDTQYF.

The CDR3 here is CASSLSVRGNQPQHF. The CDR3 nucleotides are TGTGCCAGCAGTTTATCCGTCAGGGGAAATCAGCCCCAGCATTTT. The V call is TRBV27, the J call TRBJ1-5, with D perhaps TRBD1 (6 bases). This CDR3 comprises 15 residues. The germline V gene encodes CDR1 MNHEY and CDR2 SMNVEV (reference sequence). Trimming removed 0 bases at V and 4 bases at J, with 10 bases between.

V gene TRBV11-2 combines with J gene TRBJ1-6; D call uncertain. The CDR3 totals 15 residues. Germline values: CDR1 SGHAT, CDR2 FQNNGV. V dropped 1 base and J dropped 7 bases, with 11 bases sitting between them. The CDR3 region has the DNA TGTGCCAGCAGCTTAGGGAGACCGCGAAATTCACCCCTCCACTTT. It translates to CASSLGRPRNSPLHF. The full variable domain, in which reference TRBV11-2 and TRBJ1-6 provide the parts outside the CDR3, is EAGVAQSPRYKIIEKRQSVAFWCNPISGHATLYWYQQILGQGPKLLIQFQNNGVVDDSQLPKDRFSAERLKGVDSTLKIQPAKLEDSAVYLCASSLGRPRNSPLHFGNGTRLTVT.

The V call is TRBV9, the J call TRBJ1-5; D unresolved. Germline V gene sequence: CDR1 SGDLS, CDR2 YYNGEE. The CDR3 consists of 15 residues. With 3 bases removed from V and 0 bases from J, the gap between germline ends came to 10 bases. CDR3 loop: CASSASSFSNQPQHF. In DNA form, the CDR3 reads TGTGCCAGCAGCGCTAGCAGCTTTAGCAATCAGCCCCAGCATTTT.

In DNA form, the CDR3 reads TGCGCCAGCAGCCAAGATCTTAAGGGGGCGGGGGGCTACGAGCAGTACTTC. Amino acids: CASSQDLKGAGGYEQYF. The chain is built from TRBV4-1 and TRBJ2-7, with D possibly being TRBD2 (8 bases). CDR3 length: 17 residues. Germline-derived CDR1 and CDR2 are MGHRA and YSYEKL. V lost 0 bases and J 3 bases, leaving 18 bases between the germline ends.

The CDR3 loop reads CASSIGQRTSGNTIYF. Here the CDR3 DNA reads TGTGCCAGTAGTATCGGGCAGAGGACCTCTGGAAACACCATATATTTT. This rearrangement joins TRBV19 to TRBJ1-3; D is unresolved. The length of the CDR3 is 16 residues. Trimming left V 3 bases short and J 0 bases short, with 12 bases between. Looked up from germline, CDR1 is LNHDA and CDR2 is SQIVND (reference sequence). The full variable domain, in which reference TRBV19 and TRBJ1-3 provide the parts outside the CDR3, is DGGITQSPKYLFRKEGQNVTLSCEQNLNHDAMYWYRQDPGQGLRLIYYSQIVNDFQKGDIAEGYSVSREKKESFPLTVTSAQKNPTAFYLCASSIGQRTSGNTIYFGEGSWLTVV.

V and J are TRBV5-1 and TRBJ1-2, with TRBD1 identical over 7 bases. The J segment lost 4 bases and the V segment lost 4 bases, leaving 7 bases of the junction unmatched. There are 14 residues in the CDR3. Germline CDR1 and CDR2: SGHRS and YFSETQ. The CDR3 DNA follows: TGCGCCAGCAGCCCGGGACAGCGACTCTATGGCTACACCTTC. It translates to CASSPGQRLYGYTF. Using reference TRBV5-1 and TRBJ1-2 for the parts outside the CDR3, the full variable domain is KAGVTQTPRYLIKTRGQQVTLSCSPISGHRSVSWYQQTPGQGLQFLFEYFSETQRNKGNFPGRFSGRQFSNSRSEMNVSTLELGDSALYLCASSPGQRLYGYTFGSGTRLTVV.

In the case of this clone: Other DNA sequences in this sample translate to the same CDR3. The rearrangement links TRBV6-5 to TRBJ1-2; D gene uncertain. The CDR3 is made up of 12 amino acids. V dropped 2 bases and J dropped 0 bases, with 1 base sitting between them. Germline V gene lookup returns CDR1 MNHEY and CDR2 SVGAGI. CDR3 in DNA: TGTGCCAGCAGTTACACTAACTATGGCTACACCTTC. Translating gives CASSYTNYGYTF.

The chain employs TRBV7-8 and TRBJ1-5; no firm D call. The CDR3 length is 14 residues. The germline V gene has CDR1 SGHVS and CDR2 FQNEAQ. Trimming took off 3 bases at V and 0 bases at J, with 6 bases between the two ends. Here the CDR3 DNA reads TGTGCCAGCAGCTTCGACACTAGCAATCAGCCCCAGCATTTT. Its translation: CASSFDTSNQPQHF.

The V call is TRBV7-2, the J call TRBJ1-3; unclear D gene. Looked up from germline, CDR1 is SGHTA and CDR2 is FQGNSA. The V gene lost 5 bases and the J gene lost 0 bases, with 8 bases spanning the gap. There are 14 residues in the CDR3. This CDR3 reads CASSRWTSGNTIYF. The CDR3 DNA sequence: TGTGCCAGCAGCCGCTGGACCTCTGGAAACACCATATATTTT.

The rearrangement links TRBV5-5 to TRBJ2-7; perhaps TRBD2 as D (6 bases). This CDR3 region has 12 residues. V gave up 3 bases and J gave up 3 bases, with 7 bases separating them. Germline V gene sequence: CDR1 SGHKS, CDR2 YYEKEE (reference sequence). The CDR3 reads CASSSGGYEQYF. For the CDR3, the DNA is TGTGCCAGCAGCTCCGGGGGCTACGAGCAGTACTTC.

This chain links TRBV5-6 with TRBJ1-1; D is perhaps TRBD1 (5 bases). The CDR3 is 18 amino acids. V lost 1 base to trimming and J lost 4 bases, with 23 bases between them. Germline loops: CDR1 SGHDT, CDR2 YYEEEE. The CDR3 loop reads CASSLWGDPQAKSTEAFF. The CDR3 nucleotides are TGTGCCAGCAGCTTGTGGGGGGACCCACAGGCGAAATCCACTGAAGCTTTCTTT.

V is TRBV28 and J is TRBJ1-3, with a possible D match to TRBD1 (6 bases). V was clipped by 5 bases and J by 7 bases, with 21 bases between them. Germline V lookup: CDR1 MDHEN, CDR2 SYDVKM. The length of the CDR3 is 16 residues. The DNA of the CDR3 is TGTGCCAGCAGTCAAAGCAGGGGAAAGACGGGGAACACCATATATTTT. It is translated as CASSQSRGKTGNTIYF.